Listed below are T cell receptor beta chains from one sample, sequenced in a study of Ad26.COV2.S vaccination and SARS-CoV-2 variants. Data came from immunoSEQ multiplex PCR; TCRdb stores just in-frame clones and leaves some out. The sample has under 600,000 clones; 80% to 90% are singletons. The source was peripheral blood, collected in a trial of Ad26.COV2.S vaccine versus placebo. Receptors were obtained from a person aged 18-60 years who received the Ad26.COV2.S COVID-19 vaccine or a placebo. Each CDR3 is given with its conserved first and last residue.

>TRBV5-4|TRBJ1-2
CASSLGVLYGYTF
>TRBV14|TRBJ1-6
CASSQARGRLNSPLHF
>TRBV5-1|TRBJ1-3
CASSKHRGQSGNTIYF
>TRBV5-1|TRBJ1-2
CAVSWPGTNYGYTF
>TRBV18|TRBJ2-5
CASSPLSTSQETQYF
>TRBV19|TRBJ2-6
CASSIDRGTGGFTGANVLTF
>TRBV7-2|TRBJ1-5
CASSFRDSNQPQHF
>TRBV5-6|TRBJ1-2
CASSLMQGSGYTF
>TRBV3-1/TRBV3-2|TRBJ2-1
CASSPDLVREFGEQFF
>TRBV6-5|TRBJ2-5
CASLRAGPQETQYF
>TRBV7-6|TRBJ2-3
CASSAETGGVDTQYF
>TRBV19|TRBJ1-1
CASTVEALNTEAFF
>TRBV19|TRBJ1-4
CASSMTGPVEKLFF